The rows below give T cell receptor beta chains drawn from one sample of a study of T cells in Graves' hyperthyroidism and ophthalmopathy. TCRdb re-analysed the multiplex PCR reads in MiXCR, keeping a single row per CDR3 protein. The sample includes hundreds of thousands of distinct CDR3 sequences, 38% seen only once; the top ten take roughly 8.3%. Sequences were obtained from blood. These receptors came from a man in his late teens or twenties with Graves' hyperthyroidism. Each CDR3 is given with its conserved first and last residue. The order of the fields is D gene, J gene, clone size, V gene, CDR3 DNA, CDR3 protein. A D gene is named only where the DNA matches it firmly. Only part of the rows carry a size: once, few, many, or a class if the clone is expanded.

d_gene: NA
j_gene: TRBJ1-1
abundance: NA
v_gene: TRBV7-6
CDR3nt: TGTGCCAGCAGCCAAGGTGGGGTCGGGAACACTGAAGCTTTCTTT
CDR3aa: CASSQGGVGNTEAFF

d_gene: NA
j_gene: TRBJ1-1
abundance: few
v_gene: TRBV25-1
CDR3nt: TGTGCCAGCAGTTTGACCCCACAGGGAAACACTGAAGCTTTCTTT
CDR3aa: CASSLTPQGNTEAFF

d_gene: NA
j_gene: TRBJ1-1
abundance: many
v_gene: TRBV5-1
CDR3nt: TGCGCCAGCAGCCTGGGACGTCGGCTCGTGCACACTGAAGCTTTCTTT
CDR3aa: CASSLGRRLVHTEAFF

d_gene: NA
j_gene: TRBJ2-7
abundance: many
v_gene: TRBV25-1
CDR3nt: TGTGCCAGCAGTGAGTCGAGGGCAGGGCGGGGCGAGCAGTACTTC
CDR3aa: CASSESRAGRGEQYF

d_gene: NA
j_gene: TRBJ1-5
abundance: many
v_gene: TRBV10-3
CDR3nt: TGTGCCACAAACTCCGACGGGACTCGGCGGAATCAGCCCCAGCATTTT
CDR3aa: CATNSDGTRRNQPQHF

d_gene: NA
j_gene: TRBJ1-1
abundance: many
v_gene: TRBV20-1
CDR3nt: TGCAGTGCCCAACCCTTGAACACTGAAGCTTTCTTT
CDR3aa: CSAQPLNTEAFF

d_gene: TRBD2
j_gene: TRBJ2-7
abundance: NA
v_gene: TRBV29-1
CDR3nt: TGCAGCCAAGGAGTTAGCGGGCTTTACGAGCAGTACTTC
CDR3aa: CSQGVSGLYEQYF

d_gene: TRBD2
j_gene: TRBJ2-7
abundance: NA
v_gene: TRBV7-2
CDR3nt: TGTGCCAGCAGCCTTCGCCCCAGCGGGGTAATATCCTACGAGCAGTACTTC
CDR3aa: CASSLRPSGVISYEQYF

d_gene: NA
j_gene: TRBJ2-7
abundance: many
v_gene: TRBV5-5
CDR3nt: TGTGCCAGCAGCCGGGACGGAAACTACGAGCAGTACTTC
CDR3aa: CASSRDGNYEQYF

d_gene: NA
j_gene: TRBJ2-2
abundance: once
v_gene: TRBV10-3
CDR3nt: TGTGCCATCAGTCGGGTAAACACCGGGGAGCTGTTTTTT
CDR3aa: CAISRVNTGELFF

d_gene: TRBD2
j_gene: TRBJ2-5
abundance: NA
v_gene: TRBV3-1
CDR3nt: TGTGCCAGCAGCCTTTCACTAGCGGGGGGGCGAGAGACCCAGTACTTC
CDR3aa: CASSLSLAGGRETQYF

d_gene: NA
j_gene: TRBJ1-4
abundance: few
v_gene: TRBV20-1
CDR3nt: TGCAGTGCTAGAGCGCCGACAGGTCCTAATGAAAAACTGTTTTTT
CDR3aa: CSARAPTGPNEKLFF

d_gene: TRBD2
j_gene: TRBJ2-5
abundance: NA
v_gene: TRBV29-1
CDR3nt: TGCAGCGTTGAAGGGACTAGCGGGATAGTAGATACGCAGTACTTC
CDR3aa: CSVEGTSGIVDTQYF

d_gene: NA
j_gene: TRBJ2-7
abundance: NA
v_gene: TRBV4-3
CDR3nt: TGCGCCAGCAGCCAAGACAGCCTAGCCAGCTACGAGCAGTACTTC
CDR3aa: CASSQDSLASYEQYF

d_gene: NA
j_gene: TRBJ1-5
abundance: NA
v_gene: TRBV2
CDR3nt: TGTGCCAGCAGTGATAGAGGTCCTGGGGCAGTTAATCAGCCCCAGCATTTT
CDR3aa: CASSDRGPGAVNQPQHF

d_gene: NA
j_gene: TRBJ1-5
abundance: few
v_gene: TRBV5-1
CDR3nt: TGCGCCAGCAGCTTGGCCGGGCAGGGAGAGCCCCAGCATTTT
CDR3aa: CASSLAGQGEPQHF

d_gene: NA
j_gene: TRBJ2-2
abundance: NA
v_gene: TRBV5-1
CDR3nt: TGCGCCAGCAACTTGTTAGGGCTAACCGGGGAGCTGTTTTTT
CDR3aa: CASNLLGLTGELFF

d_gene: TRBD1
j_gene: TRBJ2-2
abundance: NA
v_gene: TRBV6-4
CDR3nt: TGTGCCAGCAGTGTCTCAGGGGGAGGGGAGCTGTTTTTT
CDR3aa: CASSVSGGGELFF

d_gene: TRBD1
j_gene: TRBJ1-2
abundance: NA
v_gene: TRBV7-9
CDR3nt: TGTGCCAGCAGCCACCCGGACAGGACTAACTATGGCTACACCTTC
CDR3aa: CASSHPDRTNYGYTF

d_gene: NA
j_gene: TRBJ2-5
abundance: NA
v_gene: TRBV7-8
CDR3nt: TGTGCCAGCAGCTTAGGGGACATATTTTACTTC
CDR3aa: CASSLGDIFYF

d_gene: TRBD1
j_gene: TRBJ1-1
abundance: few
v_gene: TRBV5-5
CDR3nt: TGTGCCAGCAGCTTGATGGGACAGGGGGCAAGGGAAGCTTTCTTT
CDR3aa: CASSLMGQGAREAFF

d_gene: NA
j_gene: TRBJ1-3
abundance: NA
v_gene: TRBV15
CDR3nt: TGTGCCACCAGCAGGGAACCGGGACTGGGGGCAGATGACATATATTTT
CDR3aa: CATSREPGLGADDIYF

d_gene: TRBD1
j_gene: TRBJ1-3
abundance: few
v_gene: TRBV25-1
CDR3nt: TGTGCCAGCAGTTACCACGCCCGGGACAGGGAAGGAAACACCATATATTTT
CDR3aa: CASSYHARDREGNTIYF

d_gene: TRBD1
j_gene: TRBJ2-6
abundance: many
v_gene: TRBV25-1
CDR3nt: TGTGCCAGCAGACCAGACAGGGGCTCTGGGGCCAACGTCCTGACTTTC
CDR3aa: CASRPDRGSGANVLTF

d_gene: NA
j_gene: TRBJ2-7
abundance: NA
v_gene: TRBV2
CDR3nt: TGTGCCAGCAGTGCCGGCAGCTCAGGGACCCCCTACGAGCAGTACTTC
CDR3aa: CASSAGSSGTPYEQYF

d_gene: NA
j_gene: TRBJ1-5
abundance: few
v_gene: TRBV12-3/TRBV12-4
CDR3nt: TGTGCCAGCACCATACAAGGGACGGTCAATCAGCCCCAGCATTTT
CDR3aa: CASTIQGTVNQPQHF

d_gene: NA
j_gene: TRBJ2-7
abundance: few
v_gene: TRBV20-1
CDR3nt: TGCAGTGCTTTGGGCAGGGAATCCTACGAGCAGTACTTC
CDR3aa: CSALGRESYEQYF

d_gene: NA
j_gene: TRBJ1-2
abundance: many
v_gene: TRBV12-3/TRBV12-4
CDR3nt: TGTGCCAGCAGTGCTTTAGGGCGCTATGGCTACACCTTC
CDR3aa: CASSALGRYGYTF

d_gene: NA
j_gene: TRBJ2-2
abundance: once
v_gene: TRBV5-1
CDR3nt: TGCGCCAGCAGCTCCTCCGGGGAGGTTGGCACCGGGGAGCTGTTTTTT
CDR3aa: CASSSSGEVGTGELFF

d_gene: NA
j_gene: TRBJ2-7
abundance: few
v_gene: TRBV6-6
CDR3nt: TGTGCCAGCGGAGCGGAGGGGTACGAGCAGTACTTC
CDR3aa: CASGAEGYEQYF

d_gene: TRBD1
j_gene: TRBJ2-7
abundance: many
v_gene: TRBV7-9
CDR3nt: TGTGCCAGCAGCTTTTCGATGGACAGGCGCTACGAGCAGTACTTC
CDR3aa: CASSFSMDRRYEQYF

d_gene: TRBD1
j_gene: TRBJ2-5
abundance: NA
v_gene: TRBV15
CDR3nt: TGTGCCACCAGCGACCCAGGGGACAGCCAAGAGACCCAGTACTTC
CDR3aa: CATSDPGDSQETQYF

d_gene: TRBD1
j_gene: TRBJ2-7
abundance: few
v_gene: TRBV6-5
CDR3nt: TGTGCCAGCAGTACTACAGGGGTGACCTACGAGCAGTACTTC
CDR3aa: CASSTTGVTYEQYF

d_gene: TRBD1
j_gene: TRBJ1-4
abundance: NA
v_gene: TRBV7-8
CDR3nt: TGTGCCAGCAGTCCAACGGGGACAGGCGGGAATGAAAAACTGTTTTTT
CDR3aa: CASSPTGTGGNEKLFF

d_gene: NA
j_gene: TRBJ2-5
abundance: many
v_gene: TRBV7-7
CDR3nt: TGTGCTAGCAGCTCACACACGGAGGAGACCCAGTACTTC
CDR3aa: CASSSHTEETQYF

d_gene: NA
j_gene: TRBJ1-1
abundance: NA
v_gene: TRBV5-4
CDR3nt: TGCGCCAGCAGCCAAGATGACAGAATGAACACTGAAGCTTTCTTT
CDR3aa: CASSQDDRMNTEAFF

d_gene: NA
j_gene: TRBJ1-6
abundance: NA
v_gene: TRBV7-3
CDR3nt: TGTGCCAGCAGCTTAAGGGCGCGGAATTCACCCCTCCACTTT
CDR3aa: CASSLRARNSPLHF

d_gene: NA
j_gene: TRBJ1-1
abundance: NA
v_gene: TRBV4-3
CDR3nt: TGCGCCAGCAGCCAACGCGGGACTTTGAGGACTGAAGCTTTCTTT
CDR3aa: CASSQRGTLRTEAFF

d_gene: TRBD1
j_gene: TRBJ2-7
abundance: NA
v_gene: TRBV19
CDR3nt: TGTGCCAGTAGTATTACTGACAGGGGGCTGCAGTACTTC
CDR3aa: CASSITDRGLQYF

d_gene: NA
j_gene: TRBJ1-1
abundance: few
v_gene: TRBV6-5
CDR3nt: TGTGCCAGCAGTTATCAGGGAATGGGCACTGAAGCTTTCTTT
CDR3aa: CASSYQGMGTEAFF

d_gene: NA
j_gene: TRBJ2-7
abundance: many
v_gene: TRBV7-8
CDR3nt: TGTGCCAGCAGCTTAAAGGGCGGGGACTACGAGCAGTACTTC
CDR3aa: CASSLKGGDYEQYF

d_gene: NA
j_gene: TRBJ2-7
abundance: NA
v_gene: TRBV7-9
CDR3nt: TGTGCCAGCAGCGCAGGAGGGCTGGGGGAGCAGTACTTC
CDR3aa: CASSAGGLGEQYF

d_gene: NA
j_gene: TRBJ1-4
abundance: few
v_gene: TRBV7-8
CDR3nt: TGTGCCAGCAGCTTAGCGAGAGGCCGGGGTGAAAAACTGTTTTTT
CDR3aa: CASSLARGRGEKLFF

d_gene: TRBD1
j_gene: TRBJ1-2
abundance: NA
v_gene: TRBV6-2/TRBV6-3
CDR3nt: TGTGCCAGCAGTTACCCCGGGACAGGGTCCGATGGCTACACCTTC
CDR3aa: CASSYPGTGSDGYTF

d_gene: TRBD2
j_gene: TRBJ2-5
abundance: few
v_gene: TRBV6-5
CDR3nt: TGTGCCAGCAGTTACACACTAGCGGTTCAAGAGACCCAGTACTTC
CDR3aa: CASSYTLAVQETQYF

d_gene: NA
j_gene: TRBJ2-7
abundance: once
v_gene: TRBV12-3/TRBV12-4
CDR3nt: TGTGCCAGCAGCCCTGAACAGGGCGGCTACGAGCAGTACTTC
CDR3aa: CASSPEQGGYEQYF

d_gene: NA
j_gene: TRBJ2-6
abundance: NA
v_gene: TRBV12-3/TRBV12-4
CDR3nt: TGTGCCAGCAGTTTGAGAGGGTATGGGGCCAACGTCCTGACTTTC
CDR3aa: CASSLRGYGANVLTF

d_gene: NA
j_gene: TRBJ2-5
abundance: NA
v_gene: TRBV7-6
CDR3nt: TGTGCCAGCTCCTCAGGTTCCGGGACCCGCGGAGAGACCCAGTACTTC
CDR3aa: CASSSGSGTRGETQYF

d_gene: NA
j_gene: TRBJ2-2
abundance: NA
v_gene: TRBV13
CDR3nt: TGTGCCAGCAGCTTAGGGCCCAGCACCGGGGAGCTGTTTTTT
CDR3aa: CASSLGPSTGELFF